The present TCR beta chain was sequenced within a study of naive and memory T cell subsets. Ten or more counts support this clonotype. Its antigen is currently unknown. Both TRBC1 and TRBC2 were covered by a beta constant-region primer of two equimolar oligonucleotides. Four rounds of PCR amplified the ligated cDNA using nested alpha and beta constant-region primers plus SP2. In TCRdb, the UMI-ligation and nested PCR reads were re-called with MiXCR into one record per CDR3 protein. The profile shows about 100,000 distinct CDR3 sequences, about 14% of them singletons. The ends were cut back, 4 bases at V and 2 bases at J, with 12 bases in the middle. In germline, CDR1 is LNHDA, CDR2 SQIVND (reference sequence). This CDR3 spans 15 amino acids. Study-level findings and limits: Especially in CD8 cells, naive repertoires contained a few larger clonotypes, possibly CD45RA-re-expressing memory cells. RNA-based TCR counts may shift with T cell activation and differentiation.

This chain uses TRBV19 with TRBJ1-5, with D perhaps TRBD1 (5 bases). Material: naive CD8+ T cells from blood. The origin of this receptor is a human donor in good health. DNA for the CDR3: TGTGCCAGTAGTACGGCGGGGGACGGCAATCAGCCCCAGCATTTT. This sequence encodes CASSTAGDGNQPQHF. The variable domain in full, completed from reference TRBV19 and TRBJ1-5, reads DGGITQSPKYLFRKEGQNVTLSCEQNLNHDAMYWYRQDPGQGLRLIYYSQIVNDFQKGDIAEGYSVSREKKESFPLTVTSAQKNPTAFYLCASSTAGDGNQPQHFGDGTRLSIL.